This TCR beta chain came from a study of CD8 T cells in ankylosing spondylitis. Study-wide findings and caveats: Ankylosing spondylitis blood seemed to carry a telltale TCR beta motif made of several highly homologous variants. Reportedly, matched ankylosing spondylitis synovial fluid was significantly enriched for disease-linked clones. Both synovial fluid and blood in reactive arthritis had previously been reported to carry some motif variants. A CD8+ phenotype characterized the disease-linked clones, which were relatively rare in peripheral blood.

MiXCR, applied by TCRdb to the 5' RACE reads, yields one record per CDR3 protein. This table has hundreds of thousands of distinct CDR3 sequences, about 15% appearing once. CDR1 and CDR2 (germline): DFQATT, SNEGSKA (reference sequence). The CDR3 is 18 amino acids. V shed 6 bases and J 2 bases; nucleotides not matched to a gene: 15. This clonotype came up many times. The antigen is unknown. The TCR sequence derives from a male donor with ankylosing spondylitis. The material sequenced was blood, either unsorted or a sorted T cell fraction (not recorded which). This chain connects TRBV20-1 to TRBJ2-6; TRBD1 matches at 8 bases. The CDR3 nucleotides are TGCAGTGCGATGCGGGACAGGATACCCCTGGCTGGGGCCAACGTCCTGACTTTC. It codes for CSAMRDRIPLAGANVLTF.